Listed below are T cell receptor beta chains from one sample, sequenced in a study of T-cell memory formation after mild COVID-19. MiXCR, run by TCRdb on the 5' RACE reads, gives a single entry per CDR3 protein. This repertoire shows nearly 350,000 distinct CDR3 sequences, over 10% found once; its top ten account for around a fifth. Source material: PBMCs or a T cell subset sorted from them (not recorded which). The receptors were sampled from a man younger than 35 who had mild COVID-19 (a few samples of this study predate the infection). Cell type and time point are not known. Both conserved end residues are trimmed from each CDR3.

j_gene: TRBJ1-2; v_gene: TRBV27; CDR3aa: ASSLSGQFYGYT
j_gene: TRBJ2-5; v_gene: TRBV2; CDR3aa: ASGDGEETQY
j_gene: TRBJ1-1; v_gene: TRBV28; CDR3aa: ASSGSPQGTEAF
j_gene: TRBJ2-3; v_gene: TRBV20-1; CDR3aa: SARGGAGSTDTQY
j_gene: TRBJ2-5; v_gene: TRBV20-1; CDR3aa: SAGWRRETQY
j_gene: TRBJ1-4; v_gene: TRBV20-1; CDR3aa: SPLGGAELVEKLF
j_gene: TRBJ1-6; v_gene: TRBV7-8; CDR3aa: ASSFTNRDSHSPLH
j_gene: TRBJ1-5; v_gene: TRBV7-2; CDR3aa: ASSERWNQPQH
j_gene: TRBJ2-7; v_gene: TRBV29-1; CDR3aa: SVGEGGTYEQY
j_gene: TRBJ2-1; v_gene: TRBV5-1; CDR3aa: ASSGEGWGHEQF
j_gene: TRBJ2-3; v_gene: TRBV4-1; CDR3aa: ASSQGAGTSGVTDTQY
j_gene: TRBJ2-5; v_gene: TRBV7-2; CDR3aa: ASSQEGGGAVRETQY
j_gene: TRBJ2-5; v_gene: TRBV7-7; CDR3aa: ASSLGGWETQY
j_gene: TRBJ2-1; v_gene: TRBV9; CDR3aa: ASSAGGLAGTYNEQF
j_gene: TRBJ2-2; v_gene: TRBV7-9; CDR3aa: ASSLRRGHGELF
j_gene: TRBJ1-1; v_gene: TRBV12-3/TRBV12-4; CDR3aa: ASSFSAGYTAF
j_gene: TRBJ2-3; v_gene: TRBV5-1; CDR3aa: ASSLPVQTGGEDTQY
j_gene: TRBJ2-2; v_gene: TRBV28; CDR3aa: ASKTGGTGELF
j_gene: TRBJ1-3; v_gene: TRBV7-8; CDR3aa: ASSLGSGGTSGNTIY
j_gene: TRBJ2-3; v_gene: TRBV7-9; CDR3aa: ASSPQTSGQWDTQY